This T cell receptor (beta chain) was captured by sequencing in a study of T cells in localized non-small cell lung cancer. Findings of the study overall: Adjacent lung exhibited a median of about 50 among the 100 most abundant tumor clones. Investigators sequenced only a single tumor region, leaving heterogeneity possible.

The CDR3 totals 14 residues. V gave up 5 bases and J gave up 5 bases; unmatched junction bases: 7. Looked up from germline, CDR1 is MDHEN and CDR2 is SYDVKM. Clones were read by immunoSEQ multiplex PCR, and TCRdb kept only the in-frame ones, dropping some. This sample has about 33,000 clones, with approximately 90% found just once. On this clone: What it binds is unknown.

This receptor was taken from a man aged 40-75 years with stage II lung adenocarcinoma. The rearrangement uses TRBV28 and TRBJ2-7, with 9 nucleotides matching TRBD2. The starting material was PBMCs, obtained before any cancer treatment. CDR3 amino acids: CASSLVAGVHEQYF. The CDR3 DNA reads as TGTGCCAGCAGTCTCGTAGCGGGAGTTCACGAGCAGTACTTC.